These 15 T cell receptor beta chains came from one sample sequenced in a study of CD8 T cells in Susac syndrome. Random hexamers served to reverse transcribe about 0.5 to 1 ug RNA. TCRdb recomputed calls from the immunoSEQ multiplex PCR reads with MiXCR, one row per CDR3 protein. The sample yields around 110,000 distinct CDR3 sequences, roughly 95% seen once. Sample: CD4+ T cells from PBMCs. Source of these receptors: a human donor with Susac syndrome.

This chain joins TRBV29-1 and TRBJ2-4; TRBD1 matches at 11 bases. Germline V gives CDR1 SQVTM, CDR2 ANQGSEA. The CDR3 is 16 amino acids. Unmatched junction bases numbered 4, after V lost 3 bases and J lost 0 bases. CDR3 DNA: TGCAGCGTTGAGGCGGACAGGGGGCTAGCCAAAAACATTCAGTACTTC. Its translation: CSVEADRGLAKNIQYF. Based on the CDR3 plus reference TRBV29-1 and TRBJ2-4, the full variable domain is SAVISQKPSRDICQRGTSLTIQCQVDSQVTMMFWYRQQPGQSLTLIATANQGSEATYESGFVIDKFPISRPNLTFSTLTVSNMSPEDSSIYLCSVEADRGLAKNIQYFGAGTRLSVL.

The chain links TRBV29-1 to TRBJ2-3; D assignment may be TRBD1 or TRBD2 (5 bases each). The CDR3 sequence is 13 residues long. Trimming cost V 5 bases and J 2 bases, with 11 bases left between them. Germline V gives CDR1 SQVTM, CDR2 ANQGSEA. The CDR3 nucleotides read TGCAGCGTTAGGGGACGGAACACAGATACGCAGTATTTT. Translated, it gives CSVRGRNTDTQYF.

V is TRBV28 and J is TRBJ1-2, with 10 bases that match TRBD1. The length of the CDR3 is 15 residues. Trimming took 4 bases from V and 4 from J; bases not matched to a gene: 6. Germline V gene sequence: CDR1 MDHEN, CDR2 SYDVKM. CDR3 loop: CASSWDRGELYGYTF. The CDR3 DNA follows: TGTGCCAGCAGTTGGGACAGGGGTGAACTCTATGGCTACACCTTC.

The gene calls are TRBV6-5 and TRBJ2-4, with D hard to call. The CDR3 sequence is 11 residues long. Germline CDR1 reads MNHEY; CDR2 reads SVGAGI. Trimming left V 7 bases short and J 4 bases short, with 5 bases between. CDR3 sequence: CASKRKNIQYF. The CDR3, as DNA: TGTGCCAGCAAAAGAAAAAACATTCAGTACTTC.

This clonotype was recorded only once. The chain is built from TRBV30 and TRBJ2-7, with TRBD2 matching 8 bases. The CDR3 runs to 12 residues. Germline CDR1 GTSNPN, CDR2 SVGIG (reference sequence). CDR3: CSGTRGAGEQYF. In DNA, the CDR3 is TGTTCCGGGACTAGAGGGGCGGGAGAGCAGTACTTC.

This clonotype occurred once. The rearrangement links TRBV30 to TRBJ2-2; D is unclear. The length of the CDR3 is 13 residues. Germline values: CDR1 GTSNPN, CDR2 SVGIG (reference sequence). V was shortened by 4 bases and J by 1 base, with 7 bases between the two germline ends. This CDR3 reads CAWTFRNTGELFF. DNA of the CDR3: TGTGCCTGGACGTTCAGGAACACCGGGGAGCTGTTTTTT.

The chain couples TRBV20-1 to TRBJ1-5; 9 bases are shared with TRBD1. CDR3 length equals 15 residues. Germline CDR1 reads DFQATT; CDR2 reads SNEGSKA (reference sequence). The junction had 9 bases not matched to a gene; V was cut back by 4 bases and J by 5 bases. The CDR3 DNA sequence: TGCAGTGCTATGGCCGGGACAGGGAGGGATCAGCCCCAGCATTTT. Protein: CSAMAGTGRDQPQHF.

The rearrangement uses TRBV12-5 and TRBJ2-1; unclear D gene. V lost 5 bases and J lost 3, with 8 bases in between. CDR3 size: 13 residues. Germline CDR1 reads LGHNT; CDR2 reads FRNRAP. The CDR3 bases are TGTGCTAGTGGTCAACACCTCTACAATGAGCAGTTCTTC. Its translation: CASGQHLYNEQFF.

The gene calls are TRBV29-1 and TRBJ2-7; 9 bases map to TRBD1. CDR3 size: 17 residues. Trimming took 6 bases from V and 2 from J; bases not matched to a gene: 17. Germline V gene data show CDR1 as SQVTM and CDR2 as ANQGSEA. The CDR3 sequence is CSVAEVLGQGTTYEQYF. The CDR3 DNA is TGCAGCGTCGCCGAAGTGTTAGGACAGGGGACAACCTACGAGCAGTACTTC.

The J gene is TRBJ2-2, the V gene TRBV30, with D possibly TRBD1 on 6 matching bases. The CDR3 is made up of 12 amino acids. Trimming cost V 1 base and J 11 bases, with 11 bases left between them. Germline V gene data show CDR1 as GTSNPN and CDR2 as SVGIG (reference sequence). In nucleotides, the CDR3 is TGTGCCTGGAGTGGGACAGTCGGAGAGCTGTTTTTT. Protein product: CAWSGTVGELFF.

The chain recombines TRBV14 with TRBJ2-5; D call uncertain. Trimming shortened V by 0 bases and J by 1 base, and 9 bases separated the two germline ends. This CDR3 comprises 15 residues. From germline, CDR1 is SGHDN and CDR2 FVKESK. CDR3 sequence (DNA): TGTGCCAGCAGCCAAGATCTCGGGCGCCAAGAGACCCAGTACTTC. The encoded protein is CASSQDLGRQETQYF.

V is TRBV5-5 and J is TRBJ2-5; D unclear. V gave up 0 bases and J gave up 2 bases, with 8 bases separating them. CDR1 is SGHKS, CDR2 YYEKEE, per germline (reference sequence). The CDR3 is 14 amino acids. CDR3 residues: CASSLGPGQETQYF. DNA of the CDR3: TGTGCCAGCAGCTTGGGGCCAGGACAAGAGACCCAGTACTTC.

V and J are TRBV5-6 and TRBJ2-7; TRBD2 aligns across 8 bases. There are 14 residues in the CDR3. CDR1 SGHDT and CDR2 YYEEEE come from the germline V gene. Unmatched junction bases numbered 3, after V lost 1 base and J lost 3 bases. The CDR3 reads CASSLWSGGYEQYF. The CDR3 coding sequence is TGTGCCAGCAGCTTGTGGAGCGGGGGCTACGAGCAGTACTTC.

The gene calls are TRBV20-1 and TRBJ2-7; 7 bases agree with TRBD1. The CDR3 runs to 12 residues. Per the germline V gene, CDR1 is DFQATT and CDR2 is SNEGSKA (reference sequence). V trimming: 6 bases; J trimming: 2 bases; junction bases outside the gene matches: 4. CDR3 region: CSATGTAYEQYF. In DNA form, the CDR3 reads TGCAGTGCAACTGGGACAGCCTACGAGCAGTACTTC.

Only one count was recorded for this clonotype. The CDR3 coding sequence is TGCAGTGCTAGAGACGTACTGCCCTACAATGAGCAGTTCTTC. It is translated as CSARDVLPYNEQFF. This chain connects TRBV20-1 to TRBJ2-1; D call uncertain. Germline CDR1 reads DFQATT; CDR2 reads SNEGSKA (reference sequence). The V and J ends lost 0 bases and 2 bases respectively, with 8 bases between them. The CDR3 runs to 14 residues.